This TCR beta chain derives from a study of T cell repertoires in cytomegalovirus infection. Findings and caveats of the study: The response measured ex vivo was dominated by TCR beta clonotypes (HLA-C-restricted and CMV-specific).

MiXCR, run by TCRdb on the reads, gives a single entry per CDR3 protein. The profile shows about 500,000 distinct CDR3 sequences, 30% to 35% of them singletons. Trimming removed 2 bases at V and 8 bases at J, with 7 bases between. This CDR3 has 12 residues. CDR1 LNHDA and CDR2 SQIVND come from the germline V gene (reference sequence). Turning to this clonotype: The antigen remains undetermined.

The material was cultured PBMCs, obtained from culture after CMV antigen stimulation. The rearrangement links TRBV19 to TRBJ2-1; D call uncertain. The sequence derives from a human donor in good health (CMV status not recorded). Some clones in this sample may be carry-over from other donors' samples. Here the CDR3 DNA reads TGTGCCAGTAGTATATGGTCGGATGAGCAGTTCTTC. It encodes CASSIWSDEQFF.